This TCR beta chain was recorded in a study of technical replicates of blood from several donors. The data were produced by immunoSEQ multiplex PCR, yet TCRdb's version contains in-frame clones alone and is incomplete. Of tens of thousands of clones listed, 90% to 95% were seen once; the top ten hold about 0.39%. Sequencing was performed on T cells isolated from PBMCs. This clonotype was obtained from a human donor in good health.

The CDR3 DNA reads TGTGCCAGCAGTTTTTCGGGACAGATATATGGCTACACCTTC. Its protein product is CASSFSGQIYGYTF. The chain couples TRBV6-5 to TRBJ1-2, with 7 bases that match TRBD1. The CDR3 length is 14 residues. With 4 bases clipped from V and 5 bases from J, the junction kept 7 bases outside the gene matches. Germline V gene data show CDR1 as MNHEY and CDR2 as SVGAGI.